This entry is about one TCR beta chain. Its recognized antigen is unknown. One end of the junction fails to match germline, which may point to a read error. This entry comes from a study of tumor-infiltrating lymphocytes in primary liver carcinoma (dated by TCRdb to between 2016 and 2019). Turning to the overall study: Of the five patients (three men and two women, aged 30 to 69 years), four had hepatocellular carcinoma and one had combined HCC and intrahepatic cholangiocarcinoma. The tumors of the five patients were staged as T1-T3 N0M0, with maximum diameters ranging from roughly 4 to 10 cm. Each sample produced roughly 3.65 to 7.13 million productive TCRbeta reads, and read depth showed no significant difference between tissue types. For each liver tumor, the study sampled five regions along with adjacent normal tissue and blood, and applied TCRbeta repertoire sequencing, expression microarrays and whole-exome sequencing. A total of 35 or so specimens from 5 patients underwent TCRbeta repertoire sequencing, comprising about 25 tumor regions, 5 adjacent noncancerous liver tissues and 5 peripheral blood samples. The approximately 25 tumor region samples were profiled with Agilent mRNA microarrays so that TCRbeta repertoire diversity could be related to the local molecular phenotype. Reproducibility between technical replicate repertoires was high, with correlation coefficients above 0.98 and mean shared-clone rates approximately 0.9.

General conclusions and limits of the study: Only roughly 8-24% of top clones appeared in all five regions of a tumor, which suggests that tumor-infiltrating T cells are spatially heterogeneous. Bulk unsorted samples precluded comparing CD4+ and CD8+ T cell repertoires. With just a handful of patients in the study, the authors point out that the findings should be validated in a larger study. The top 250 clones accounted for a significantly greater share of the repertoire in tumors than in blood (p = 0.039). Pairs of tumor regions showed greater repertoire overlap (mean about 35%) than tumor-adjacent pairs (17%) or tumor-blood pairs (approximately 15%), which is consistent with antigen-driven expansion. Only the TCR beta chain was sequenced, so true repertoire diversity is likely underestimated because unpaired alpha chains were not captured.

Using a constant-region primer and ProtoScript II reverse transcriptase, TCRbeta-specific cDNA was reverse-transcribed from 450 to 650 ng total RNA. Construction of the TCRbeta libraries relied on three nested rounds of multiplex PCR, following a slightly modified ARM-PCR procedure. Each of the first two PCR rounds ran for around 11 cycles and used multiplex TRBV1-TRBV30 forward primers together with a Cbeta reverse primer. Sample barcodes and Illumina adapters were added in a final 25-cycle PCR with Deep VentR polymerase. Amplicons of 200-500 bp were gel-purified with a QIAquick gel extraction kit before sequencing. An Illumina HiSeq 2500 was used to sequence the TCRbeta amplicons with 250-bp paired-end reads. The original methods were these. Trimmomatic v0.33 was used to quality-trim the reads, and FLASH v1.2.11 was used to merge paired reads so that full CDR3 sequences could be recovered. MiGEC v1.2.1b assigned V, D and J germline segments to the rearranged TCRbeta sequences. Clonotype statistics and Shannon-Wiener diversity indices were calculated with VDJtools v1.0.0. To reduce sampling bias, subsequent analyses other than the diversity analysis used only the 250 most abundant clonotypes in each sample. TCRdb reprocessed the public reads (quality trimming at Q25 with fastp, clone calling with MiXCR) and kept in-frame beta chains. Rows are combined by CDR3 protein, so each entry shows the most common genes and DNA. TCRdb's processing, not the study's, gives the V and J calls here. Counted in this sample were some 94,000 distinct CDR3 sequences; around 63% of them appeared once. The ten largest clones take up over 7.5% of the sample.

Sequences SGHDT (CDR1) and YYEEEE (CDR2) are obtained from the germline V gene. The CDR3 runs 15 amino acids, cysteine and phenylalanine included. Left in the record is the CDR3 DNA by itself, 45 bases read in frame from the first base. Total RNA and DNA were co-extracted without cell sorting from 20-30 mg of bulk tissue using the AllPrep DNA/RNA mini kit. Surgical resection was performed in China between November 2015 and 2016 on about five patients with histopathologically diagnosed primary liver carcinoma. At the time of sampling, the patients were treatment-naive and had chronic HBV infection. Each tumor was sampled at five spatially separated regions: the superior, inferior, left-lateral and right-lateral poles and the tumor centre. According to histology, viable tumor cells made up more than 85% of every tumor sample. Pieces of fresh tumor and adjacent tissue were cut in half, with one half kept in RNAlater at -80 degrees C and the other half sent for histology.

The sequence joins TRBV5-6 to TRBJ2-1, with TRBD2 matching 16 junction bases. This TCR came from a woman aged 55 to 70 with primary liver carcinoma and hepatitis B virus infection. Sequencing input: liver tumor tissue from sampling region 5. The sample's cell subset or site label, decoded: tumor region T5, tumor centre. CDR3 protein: CVSSLAGLAGGGQFF. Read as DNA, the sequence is TGTGTCAGCAGCTTGGCGGGACTAGCGGGAGGGGGGCAGTTCTTC. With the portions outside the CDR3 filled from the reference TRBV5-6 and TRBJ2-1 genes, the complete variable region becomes DAGVTQSPTHLIKTRGQQVTLRCSPKSGHDTVSWYQQALGQGPQFIFQYYEEEERQRGNFPDRFSGHQFPNYSSELNVNALLLGDSALYLCVSSLAGLAGGGQFFGPGTRLTVL.